Listed here is a single T cell receptor beta chain. These data originate in a study of blood T cell repertoires in COVID-19. Study-wide background: In Cohort 3, a recovered donor had either two negative PCRs, clearance, or symptom resolution. The samples span acute and convalescent COVID-19 from the United States, Italy and Spain. T cells, B-cell-depleted T cells, or PBMCs supplied cDNA or gDNA.

The CDR3 extends over 12 amino acids. Germline V gene sequence: CDR1 SGDLS, CDR2 YYNGEE. Trimming cost V 3 bases and J 2 bases, with 4 bases left between them. In the study's own analysis: Estimation of nucleated cell counts was performed using reference gene primer amplification. The assay was immunoSEQ multiplex PCR, and TCRdb's table has in-frame clones only and misses some. V and J calls and clone size are as listed in that table; D and trimming were resolved from the DNA. Of about 280,000 clones listed, more than 75% were seen once; the top ten hold 2% to 2.5%. This clonotype originated in a woman in her sixties or seventies in a cohort exposed to, infected with or recovered from COVID-19 (not recorded which). This sequence joins TRBV9 and TRBJ2-3; no clear D gene. Sequenced input: PBMCs or T cells enriched from blood (not recorded which). CDR3 region: CASSALTDTQYF. CDR3 nucleotides: TGTGCCAGCAGCGCCCTCACAGATACGCAGTATTTT.